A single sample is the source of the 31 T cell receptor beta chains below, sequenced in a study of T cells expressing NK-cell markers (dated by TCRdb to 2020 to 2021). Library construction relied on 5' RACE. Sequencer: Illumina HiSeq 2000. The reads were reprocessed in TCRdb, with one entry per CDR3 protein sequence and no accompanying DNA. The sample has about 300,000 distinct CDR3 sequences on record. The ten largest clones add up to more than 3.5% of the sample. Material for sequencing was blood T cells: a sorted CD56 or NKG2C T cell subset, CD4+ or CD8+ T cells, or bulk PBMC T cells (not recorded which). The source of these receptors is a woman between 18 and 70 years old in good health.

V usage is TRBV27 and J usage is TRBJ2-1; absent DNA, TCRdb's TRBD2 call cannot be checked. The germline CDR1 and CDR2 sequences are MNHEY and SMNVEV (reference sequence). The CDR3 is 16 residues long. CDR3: CASSLRSGTASIEQFF.

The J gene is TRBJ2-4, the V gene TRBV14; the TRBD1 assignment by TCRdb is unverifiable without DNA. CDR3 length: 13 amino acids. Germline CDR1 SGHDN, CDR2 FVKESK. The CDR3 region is CASGGKAKNIQYF.

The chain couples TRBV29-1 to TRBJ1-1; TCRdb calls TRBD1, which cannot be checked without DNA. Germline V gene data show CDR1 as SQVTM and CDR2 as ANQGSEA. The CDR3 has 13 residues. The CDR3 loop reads CSVEEQANTEAFF.

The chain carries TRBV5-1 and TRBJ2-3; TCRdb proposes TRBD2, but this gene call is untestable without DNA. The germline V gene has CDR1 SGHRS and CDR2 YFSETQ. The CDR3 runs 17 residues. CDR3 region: CASSLGIAGLGTDTQYF.

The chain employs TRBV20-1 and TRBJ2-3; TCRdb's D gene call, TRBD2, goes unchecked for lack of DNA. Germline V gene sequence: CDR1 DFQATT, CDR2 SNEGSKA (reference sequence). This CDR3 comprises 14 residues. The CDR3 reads CSAGTSEPTDTQYF.

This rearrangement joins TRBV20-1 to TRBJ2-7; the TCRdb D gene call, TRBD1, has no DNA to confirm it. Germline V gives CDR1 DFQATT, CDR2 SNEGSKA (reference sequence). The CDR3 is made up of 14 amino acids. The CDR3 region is CSAPTAGGAYEQYF.

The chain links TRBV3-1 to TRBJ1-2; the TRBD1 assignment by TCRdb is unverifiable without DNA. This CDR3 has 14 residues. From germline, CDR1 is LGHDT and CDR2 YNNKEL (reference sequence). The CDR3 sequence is CASRPTGGNYGYTF.

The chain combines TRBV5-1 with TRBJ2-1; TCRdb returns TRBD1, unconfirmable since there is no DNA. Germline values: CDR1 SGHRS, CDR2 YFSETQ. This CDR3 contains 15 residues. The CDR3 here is CASSGASVSYNEQFF.

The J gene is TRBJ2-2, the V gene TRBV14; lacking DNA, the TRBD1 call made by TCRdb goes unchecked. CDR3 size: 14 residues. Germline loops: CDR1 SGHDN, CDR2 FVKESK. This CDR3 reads CASSHGLGAGELFF.

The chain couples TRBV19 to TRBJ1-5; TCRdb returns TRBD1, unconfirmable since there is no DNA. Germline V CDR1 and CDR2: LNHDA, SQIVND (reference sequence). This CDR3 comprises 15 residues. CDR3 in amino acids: CASTTDRGNNQPQHF.

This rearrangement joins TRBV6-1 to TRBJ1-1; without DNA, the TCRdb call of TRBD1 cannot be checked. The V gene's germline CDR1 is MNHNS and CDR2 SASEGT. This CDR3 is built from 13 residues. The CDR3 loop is CASSGQTNTEAFF.

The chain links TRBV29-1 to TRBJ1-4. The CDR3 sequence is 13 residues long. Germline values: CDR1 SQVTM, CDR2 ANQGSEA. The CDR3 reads CSAGGGGNEKLFF.

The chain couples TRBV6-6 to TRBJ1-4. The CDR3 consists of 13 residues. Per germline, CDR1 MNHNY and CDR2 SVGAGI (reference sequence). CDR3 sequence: CASRSSGSEKLFF.

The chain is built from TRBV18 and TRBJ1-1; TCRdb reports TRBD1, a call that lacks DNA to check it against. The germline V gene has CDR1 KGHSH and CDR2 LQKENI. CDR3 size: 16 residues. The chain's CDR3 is CASSTDRGGSGTEAFF.

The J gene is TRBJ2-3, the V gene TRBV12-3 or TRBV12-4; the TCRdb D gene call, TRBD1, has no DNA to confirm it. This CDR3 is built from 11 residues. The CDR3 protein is CASSFGRGGYF.

CDR3 sequence: CASSARTGGFNQPQHF. The chain recombines TRBV12-3 or TRBV12-4 with TRBJ1-5; TCRdb names TRBD1, which stays unverified in the absence of DNA. The CDR3 totals 16 residues.

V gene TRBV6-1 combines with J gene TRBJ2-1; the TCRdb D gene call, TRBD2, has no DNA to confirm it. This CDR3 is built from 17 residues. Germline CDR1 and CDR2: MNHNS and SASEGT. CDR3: CASSPFRRAGAYNEQFF.

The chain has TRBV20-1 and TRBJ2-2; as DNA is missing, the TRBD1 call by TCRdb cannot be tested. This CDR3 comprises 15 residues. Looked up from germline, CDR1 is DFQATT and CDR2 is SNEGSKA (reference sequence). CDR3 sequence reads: CSAPWRLADTGELFF.

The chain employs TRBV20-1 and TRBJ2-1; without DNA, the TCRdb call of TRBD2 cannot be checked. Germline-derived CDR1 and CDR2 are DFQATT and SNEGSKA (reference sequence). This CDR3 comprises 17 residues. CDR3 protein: CSARDPQVGGSYNEQFF.

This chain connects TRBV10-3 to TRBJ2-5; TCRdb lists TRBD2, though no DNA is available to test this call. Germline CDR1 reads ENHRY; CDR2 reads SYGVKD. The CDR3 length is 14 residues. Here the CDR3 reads CAIGTSGLKETQYF.

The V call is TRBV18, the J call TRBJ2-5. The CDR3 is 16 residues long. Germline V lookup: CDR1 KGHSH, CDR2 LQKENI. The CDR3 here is CASSQTKGSKQETQYF.

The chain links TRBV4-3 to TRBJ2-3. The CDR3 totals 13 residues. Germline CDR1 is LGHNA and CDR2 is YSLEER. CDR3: CASSQGLPDTQYF.

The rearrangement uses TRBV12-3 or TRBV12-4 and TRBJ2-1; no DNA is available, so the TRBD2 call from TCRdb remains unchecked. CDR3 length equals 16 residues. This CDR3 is CASSPTGGGPYNEQFF.

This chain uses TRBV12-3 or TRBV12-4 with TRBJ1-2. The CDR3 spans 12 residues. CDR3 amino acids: CASRAEYYGYTF.

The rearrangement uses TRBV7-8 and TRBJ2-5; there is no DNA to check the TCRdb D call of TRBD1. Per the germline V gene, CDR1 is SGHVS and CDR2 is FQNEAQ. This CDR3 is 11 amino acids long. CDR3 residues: CASSPGRTQYF.

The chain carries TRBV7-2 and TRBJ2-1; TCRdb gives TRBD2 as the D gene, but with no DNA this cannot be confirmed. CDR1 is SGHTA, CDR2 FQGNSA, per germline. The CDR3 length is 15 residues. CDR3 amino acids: CASSTGLAHLNEQFF.

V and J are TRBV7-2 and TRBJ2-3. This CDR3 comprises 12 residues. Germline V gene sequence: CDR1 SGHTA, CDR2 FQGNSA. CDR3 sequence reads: CASSLDVGAQYF.

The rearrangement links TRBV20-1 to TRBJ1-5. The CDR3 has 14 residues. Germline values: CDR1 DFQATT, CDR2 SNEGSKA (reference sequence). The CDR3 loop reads CSAPPRRDGQPQHF.

CDR3 sequence reads: CSARGPEQPYYGYTF. V usage is TRBV20-1 and J usage is TRBJ1-2. Germline CDR1 is DFQATT and CDR2 is SNEGSKA (reference sequence). The CDR3 length is 15 residues.

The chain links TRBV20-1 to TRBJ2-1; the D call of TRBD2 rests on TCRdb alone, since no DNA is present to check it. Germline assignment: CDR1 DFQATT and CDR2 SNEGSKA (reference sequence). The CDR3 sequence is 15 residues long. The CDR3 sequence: CSARGRTSGRSEQFF.

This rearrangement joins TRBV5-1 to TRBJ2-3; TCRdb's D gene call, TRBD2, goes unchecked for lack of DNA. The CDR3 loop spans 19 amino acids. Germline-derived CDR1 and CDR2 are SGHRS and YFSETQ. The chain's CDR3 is CASSRSTSGAARVPDTQYF.